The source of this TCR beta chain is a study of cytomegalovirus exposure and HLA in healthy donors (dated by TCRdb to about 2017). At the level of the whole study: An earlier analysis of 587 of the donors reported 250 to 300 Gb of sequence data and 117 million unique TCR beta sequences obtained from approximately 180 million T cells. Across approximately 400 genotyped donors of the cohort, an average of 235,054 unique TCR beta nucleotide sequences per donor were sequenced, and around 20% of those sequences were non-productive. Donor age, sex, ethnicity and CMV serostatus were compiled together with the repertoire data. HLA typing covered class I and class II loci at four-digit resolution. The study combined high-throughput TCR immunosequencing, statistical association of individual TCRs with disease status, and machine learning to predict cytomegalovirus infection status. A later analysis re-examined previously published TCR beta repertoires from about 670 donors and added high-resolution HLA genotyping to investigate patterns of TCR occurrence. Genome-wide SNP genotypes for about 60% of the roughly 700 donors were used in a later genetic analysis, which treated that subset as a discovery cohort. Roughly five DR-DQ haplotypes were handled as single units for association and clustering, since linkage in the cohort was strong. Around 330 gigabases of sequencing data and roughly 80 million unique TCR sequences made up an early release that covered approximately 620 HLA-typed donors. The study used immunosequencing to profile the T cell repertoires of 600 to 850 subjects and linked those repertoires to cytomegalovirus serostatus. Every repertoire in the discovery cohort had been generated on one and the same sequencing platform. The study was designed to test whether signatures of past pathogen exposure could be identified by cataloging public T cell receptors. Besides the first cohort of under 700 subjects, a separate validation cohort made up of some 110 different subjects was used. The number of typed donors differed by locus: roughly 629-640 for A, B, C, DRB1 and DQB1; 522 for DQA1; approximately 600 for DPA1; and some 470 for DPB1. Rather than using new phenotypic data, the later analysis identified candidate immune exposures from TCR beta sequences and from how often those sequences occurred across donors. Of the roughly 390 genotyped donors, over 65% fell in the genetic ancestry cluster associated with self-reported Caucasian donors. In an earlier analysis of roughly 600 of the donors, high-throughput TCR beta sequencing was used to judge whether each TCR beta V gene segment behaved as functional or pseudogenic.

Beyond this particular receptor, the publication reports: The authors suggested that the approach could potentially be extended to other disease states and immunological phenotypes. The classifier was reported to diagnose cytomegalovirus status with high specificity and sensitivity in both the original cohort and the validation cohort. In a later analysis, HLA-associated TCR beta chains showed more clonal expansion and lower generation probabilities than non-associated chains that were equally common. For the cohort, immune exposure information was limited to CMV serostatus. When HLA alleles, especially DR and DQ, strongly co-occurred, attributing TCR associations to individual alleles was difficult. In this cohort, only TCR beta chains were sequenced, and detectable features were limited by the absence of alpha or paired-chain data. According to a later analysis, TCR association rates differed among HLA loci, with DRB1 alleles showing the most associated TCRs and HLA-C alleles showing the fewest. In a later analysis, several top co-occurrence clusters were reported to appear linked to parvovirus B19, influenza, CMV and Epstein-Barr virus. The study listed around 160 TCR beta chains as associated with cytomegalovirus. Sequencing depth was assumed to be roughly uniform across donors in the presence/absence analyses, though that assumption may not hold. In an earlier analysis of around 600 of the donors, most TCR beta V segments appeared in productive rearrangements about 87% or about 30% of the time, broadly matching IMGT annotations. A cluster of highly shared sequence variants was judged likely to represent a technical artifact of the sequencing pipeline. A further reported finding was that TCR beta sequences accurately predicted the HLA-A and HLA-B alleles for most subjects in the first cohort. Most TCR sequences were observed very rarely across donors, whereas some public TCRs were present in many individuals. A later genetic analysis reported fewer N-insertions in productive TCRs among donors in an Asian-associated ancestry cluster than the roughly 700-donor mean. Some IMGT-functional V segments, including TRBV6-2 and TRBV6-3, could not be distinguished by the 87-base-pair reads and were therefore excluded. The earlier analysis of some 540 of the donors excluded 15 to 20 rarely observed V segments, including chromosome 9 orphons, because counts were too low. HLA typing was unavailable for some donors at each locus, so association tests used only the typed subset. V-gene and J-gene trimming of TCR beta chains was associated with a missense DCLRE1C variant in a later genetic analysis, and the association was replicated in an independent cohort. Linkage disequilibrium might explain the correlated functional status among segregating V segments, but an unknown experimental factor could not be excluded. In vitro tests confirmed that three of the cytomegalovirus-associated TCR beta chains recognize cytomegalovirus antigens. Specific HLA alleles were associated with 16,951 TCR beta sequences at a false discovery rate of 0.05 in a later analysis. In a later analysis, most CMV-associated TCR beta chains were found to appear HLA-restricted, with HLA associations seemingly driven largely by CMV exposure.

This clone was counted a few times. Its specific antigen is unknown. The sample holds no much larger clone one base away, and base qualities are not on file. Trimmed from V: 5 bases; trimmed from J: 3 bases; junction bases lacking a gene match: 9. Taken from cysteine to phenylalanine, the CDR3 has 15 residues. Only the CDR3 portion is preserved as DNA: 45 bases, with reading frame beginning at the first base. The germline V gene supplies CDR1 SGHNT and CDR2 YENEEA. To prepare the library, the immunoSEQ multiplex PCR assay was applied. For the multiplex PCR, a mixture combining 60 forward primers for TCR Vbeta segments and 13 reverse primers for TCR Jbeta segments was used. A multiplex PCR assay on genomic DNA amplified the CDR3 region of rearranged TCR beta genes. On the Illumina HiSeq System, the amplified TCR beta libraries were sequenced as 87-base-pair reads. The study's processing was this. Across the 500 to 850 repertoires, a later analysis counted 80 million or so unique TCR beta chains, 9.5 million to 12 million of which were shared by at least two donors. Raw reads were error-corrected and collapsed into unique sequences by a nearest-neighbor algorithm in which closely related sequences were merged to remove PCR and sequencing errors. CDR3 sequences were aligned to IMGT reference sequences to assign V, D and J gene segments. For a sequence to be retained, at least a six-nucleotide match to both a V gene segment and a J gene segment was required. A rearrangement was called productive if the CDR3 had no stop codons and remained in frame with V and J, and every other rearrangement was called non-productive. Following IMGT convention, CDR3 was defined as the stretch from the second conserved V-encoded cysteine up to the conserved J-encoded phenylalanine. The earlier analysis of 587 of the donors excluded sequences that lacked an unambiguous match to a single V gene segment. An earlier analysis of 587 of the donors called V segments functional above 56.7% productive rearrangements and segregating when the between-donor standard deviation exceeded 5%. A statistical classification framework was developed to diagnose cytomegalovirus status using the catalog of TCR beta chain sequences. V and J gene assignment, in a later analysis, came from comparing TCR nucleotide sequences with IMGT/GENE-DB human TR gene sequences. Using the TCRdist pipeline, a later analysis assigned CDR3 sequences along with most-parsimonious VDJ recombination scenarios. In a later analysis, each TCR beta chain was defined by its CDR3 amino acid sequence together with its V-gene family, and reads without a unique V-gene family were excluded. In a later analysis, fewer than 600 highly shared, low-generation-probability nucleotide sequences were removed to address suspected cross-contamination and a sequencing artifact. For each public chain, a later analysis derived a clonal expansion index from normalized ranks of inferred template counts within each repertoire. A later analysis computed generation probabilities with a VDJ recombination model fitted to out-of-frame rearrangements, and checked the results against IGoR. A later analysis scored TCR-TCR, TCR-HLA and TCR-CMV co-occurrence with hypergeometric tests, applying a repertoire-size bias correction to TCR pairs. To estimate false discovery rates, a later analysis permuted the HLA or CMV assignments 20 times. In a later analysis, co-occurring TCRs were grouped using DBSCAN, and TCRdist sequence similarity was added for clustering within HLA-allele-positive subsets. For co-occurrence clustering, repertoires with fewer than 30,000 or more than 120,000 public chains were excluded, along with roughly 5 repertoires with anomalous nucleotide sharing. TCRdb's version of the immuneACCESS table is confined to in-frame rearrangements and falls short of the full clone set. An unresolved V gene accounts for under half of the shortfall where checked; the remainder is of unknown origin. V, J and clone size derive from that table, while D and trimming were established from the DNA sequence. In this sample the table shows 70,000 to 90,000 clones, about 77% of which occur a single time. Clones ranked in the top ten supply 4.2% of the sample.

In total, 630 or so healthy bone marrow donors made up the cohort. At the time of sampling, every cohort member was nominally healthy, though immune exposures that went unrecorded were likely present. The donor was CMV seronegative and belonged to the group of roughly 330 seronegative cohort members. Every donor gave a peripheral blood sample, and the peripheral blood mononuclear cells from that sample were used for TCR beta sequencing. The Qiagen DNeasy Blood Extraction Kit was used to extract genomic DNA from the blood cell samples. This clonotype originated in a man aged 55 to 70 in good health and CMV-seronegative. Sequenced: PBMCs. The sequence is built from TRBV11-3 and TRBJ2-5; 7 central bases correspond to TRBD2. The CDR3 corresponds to CASSPWAGDEETQYF. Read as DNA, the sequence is TGTGCCAGCAGCCCCTGGGCGGGGGACGAAGAGACCCAGTACTTC.